This T cell receptor beta chain was profiled in a study of T cell changes during pregnancy in multiple sclerosis. This clone was picked up one time. Germline CDR1 SEHNR, CDR2 FQNEAQ (reference sequence). The CDR3 is 12 residues long. Profiling relied on immunoSEQ multiplex PCR, and the TCRdb table lists in-frame clones only, not all of them. The sample includes about 98,000 clones, approximately 90% of them seen just once. This chain connects TRBV7-9 to TRBJ2-5; D remains unclear. The DNA end lines up better with TRBJ2-7; the J call may be wrong. Sample: peripheral blood, taken after pregnancy. The receptor comes from a female donor in good health, enrolled as a control in a pregnancy study. The CDR3 sequence: CASSFIASEQYF. The CDR3 region has the DNA TGTGCCAGCAGCTTTATCGCATCCGAGCAGTACTTC.